This T cell receptor beta chain was sequenced in a study of blood T cell repertoires in COVID-19. Background on the study: COVID-19 samples, acute and convalescent, were from the United States, Italy and Spain. Nucleic acid was either cDNA or gDNA, and it came from T cells, B-cell-depleted T cells, or PBMCs.

From germline, CDR1 is ENHRY and CDR2 SYGVKD. The CDR3 covers 13 residues. V was shortened by 0 bases and J by 6 bases, with 8 bases between the two germline ends. Produced via immunoSEQ multiplex PCR; TCRdb's table is partial and in-frame only. The table has over 130,000 clones, about nine tenths seen once. This chain joins TRBV10-3 and TRBJ1-2; no reliable D call. Sequencing was performed on peripheral blood. This sequence was found in a human donor with COVID-19, enrolled during active disease. The donor label of this sample is uncertain. The CDR3 is CAISESRQDGYTF. CDR3 sequence (DNA): TGTGCCATCAGTGAGTCTAGGCAGGATGGCTACACCTTC.